This TCR beta chain derives from a study of cytomegalovirus exposure and HLA in healthy donors. At the level of the study: HLA-typed donors were the source of 90 million or so unique TCRs, which an early data release held. The study's findings and limits: Certain indistinguishable V segments, among them TRBV6-2 and TRBV6-3, were excluded. Links to common viral pathogens appeared, in a later analysis, for several of the most significant clusters. Association of a missense DCLRE1C variant with TCR beta V- and J-gene trimming was reported in a later analysis.

This CDR3 region has 16 residues. Germline CDR1 is MDHEN and CDR2 is SYDVKM. The junction had 17 bases not matched to a gene; V was cut back by 8 bases and J by 7 bases. Points on this clone: Its antigen is unidentified.

Primers for the PCR totalled 60 Vbeta and 13 Jbeta. The assay was immunoSEQ multiplex PCR, and TCRdb's table has in-frame clones only and misses some. The data hold about 190,000 clones, with around four fifths observed a single time. Sequenced material: PBMCs. J is TRBJ2-1 and V is TRBV28, with 7 bases matching TRBD1. The receptor comes from a woman between 50 and 59 years old in good health and CMV-seropositive. CDR3 nucleotides: TGTGCCAGCCGACCGCAAGGGGGCGCAACGGAGAATGAGCAGTTCTTC. It codes for CASRPQGGATENEQFF. Supplemented by reference TRBV28 and TRBJ2-1, the full variable domain reads DVKVTQSSRYLVKRTGEKVFLECVQDMDHENMFWYRQDPGLGLRLIYFSYDVKMKEKGDIPEGYSVSREKKERFSLILESASTNQTSMYLCASRPQGGATENEQFFGPGTRLTVL.